Listed here are 30 T cell receptor beta chains from one sample, sequenced in a study of cytomegalovirus exposure and HLA in healthy donors (dated by TCRdb to the late 2010s). Receptor amplification or capture employed the immunoSEQ multiplex PCR assay. A mixture of 60 forward primers for TCR Vbeta segments and 13 reverse primers for TCR Jbeta segments was used in the multiplex PCR. The immuneACCESS repertoire file appears here via TCRdb, limited to in-frame rearrangements. These files lack a portion of the clones; in checked studies, under half of the deficit traces to unresolved V genes, and the cause of the others is not known. The sample table holds roughly 160,000 clones, of which 80% to 90% were seen once. The ten largest clones represent less than 3% of the sample. Sequences were obtained from PBMCs. The receptor set was obtained from a male donor in good health and CMV-seronegative.

The V and J genes are TRBV30 and TRBJ2-7; D is perhaps TRBD1 (6 bases). Germline CDR1 and CDR2: GTSNPN and SVGIG (reference sequence). This CDR3 is built from 13 residues. Trimming removed 4 bases from V and 3 bases from J, with 13 bases in between. The DNA of the CDR3 is TGTGCCTGGAAAAACAGGGAGAACTACGAGCAGTACTTC. The encoded protein is CAWKNRENYEQYF. The full variable domain, its missing parts supplied by reference TRBV30 and TRBJ2-7, is SQTIHQWPATLVQPVGSPLSLECTVEGTSNPNLYWYRQAAGRGLQLLFYSVGIGQISSEVPQNLSASRPQDRQFILSSKKLLLSDSGFYLCAWKNRENYEQYFGPGTRLTVT.

The chain links TRBV6-5 to TRBJ1-1; 7 nucleotides line up with TRBD1. The germline gives CDR1 MNHEY, CDR2 SVGAGI. The CDR3 is 11 amino acids. The V segment lost 5 bases and the J segment 10 bases; nucleotides outside the gene matches: 4. The CDR3, as DNA: TGTGCCAGCAGTCAAGGGACAGCAGCTTTCTTT. Translated, it gives CASSQGTAAFF.

V usage is TRBV9 and J usage is TRBJ2-1, with TRBD2 matching over 14 bases. CDR1 is SGDLS, CDR2 YYNGEE, per germline. V shed 5 bases, J shed 1 base, and the junction held 5 bases outside the gene matches. This CDR3 spans 17 amino acids. The CDR3 is CASSGRTSGRSYNEQFF. CDR3 nucleotides: TGTGCCAGCAGTGGGAGGACTAGCGGGAGGTCCTACAATGAGCAGTTCTTC.

The genes are TRBV27 and TRBJ2-3; the match to TRBD1 covers 10 bases. V lost 2 bases to trimming and J lost 3 bases; unmatched junction nucleotides: 5. Germline V gene sequence: CDR1 MNHEY, CDR2 SMNVEV (reference sequence). The CDR3 has 16 amino acids. CDR3: CASSLGTGAATDTQYF. Written as DNA, the CDR3 is TGTGCCAGCAGTTTAGGGACAGGGGCCGCGACAGATACGCAGTATTTT.

J is TRBJ2-2 and V is TRBV5-6; 9 bases match TRBD1. The CDR3 contains 16 residues. Germline V gene lookup returns CDR1 SGHDT and CDR2 YYEEEE. Germline trimming cut 2 bases from V and 6 bases from J; bases unmatched to any gene: 8. The CDR3 bases are TGTGCCAGCAGCTTAACTGGACAGGGGTTTTCCGGGGAGCTGTTTTTT. This encodes CASSLTGQGFSGELFF. The whole variable domain, filled in from reference TRBV5-6 and TRBJ2-2, reads DAGVTQSPTHLIKTRGQQVTLRCSPKSGHDTVSWYQQALGQGPQFIFQYYEEEERQRGNFPDRFSGHQFPNYSSELNVNALLLGDSALYLCASSLTGQGFSGELFFGEGSRLTVL.

The chain combines TRBV2 with TRBJ2-1, with D tentatively TRBD2 (5 bases). Germline CDR1 is SNHLY and CDR2 is FYNNEI. The CDR3 extends over 13 amino acids. The V gene lost 0 bases and the J gene lost 9 bases, with 9 bases spanning the gap. The CDR3 region is CASSEAQGGEQFF. The DNA for the CDR3 is TGTGCCAGCAGTGAAGCGCAAGGAGGTGAGCAGTTCTTC.

This rearrangement joins TRBV25-1 to TRBJ2-2; D not certain. The CDR3 contains 14 residues. With 7 bases removed from V and 4 bases from J, the gap between germline ends came to 13 bases. Looked up from germline, CDR1 is MGHDK and CDR2 is SYGVNS. CDR3 loop: CASIERGSTGELFF. The DNA of the CDR3 is TGTGCCAGCATCGAACGTGGTAGCACCGGGGAGCTGTTTTTT. Full variable domain (outside the CDR3, taken from reference TRBV25-1 and TRBJ2-2): EADIYQTPRYLVIGTGKKITLECSQTMGHDKMYWYQQDPGMELHLIHYSYGVNSTEKGDLSSESTVSRIRTEHFPLTLESARPSHTSQYLCASIERGSTGELFFGEGSRLTVL.

The chain is built from TRBV5-1 and TRBJ2-7, with D possibly matching TRBD1 (8 bases). Looked up from germline, CDR1 is SGHRS and CDR2 is YFSETQ. The V end was cut by 1 base, the J end by 4 bases, with 15 bases between. There are 15 residues in the CDR3. CDR3 in DNA: TGCGCCAGCAGCTTGAGAACAGGGGGGGATTACGAGCAGTACTTC. It encodes CASSLRTGGDYEQYF. The whole variable domain, remainder taken from reference TRBV5-1 and TRBJ2-7, is KAGVTQTPRYLIKTRGQQVTLSCSPISGHRSVSWYQQTPGQGLQFLFEYFSETQRNKGNFPGRFSGRQFSNSRSEMNVSTLELGDSALYLCASSLRTGGDYEQYFGPGTRLTVT.

The chain has TRBV28 and TRBJ2-7, with D perhaps matching TRBD2 (6 bases). The length of the CDR3 is 13 residues. The ends were cut back, 10 bases at V and 2 bases at J, with 15 bases in the middle. Germline CDR1 is MDHEN and CDR2 is SYDVKM. CDR3 nucleotides: TGTGCCACTAAAAGGACGGGGGCCTACGAGCAGTACTTC. The encoded protein is CATKRTGAYEQYF.

This clone was recorded only once. The chain is built from TRBV6-1 and TRBJ1-2; D is uncertain. The germline V and J ends were trimmed by 2 bases and 7 bases, with 8 bases remaining between them. From germline, CDR1 is MNHNS and CDR2 SASEGT. The CDR3 sequence is 12 residues long. CDR3 sequence: CASSENGFGYTF. The CDR3 coding sequence is TGTGCCAGCAGTGAAAACGGGTTTGGCTACACCTTC.

The V and J genes are TRBV29-1 and TRBJ2-7; D not resolved. V was pared by 1 base and J by 3 bases, with 4 bases between. The germline V gene encodes CDR1 SQVTM and CDR2 ANQGSEA. The CDR3 spans 11 residues. The CDR3 is CSVEGSYEQYF. The CDR3 DNA sequence: TGCAGCGTTGAAGGCAGCTACGAGCAGTACTTC.

The rearrangement links TRBV9 to TRBJ2-1, with a weak D call TRBD2 (7 bases). Germline V gene lookup returns CDR1 SGDLS and CDR2 YYNGEE. The V end lost 0 bases, the J end lost 8 bases, and 12 bases lay between the germline ends. The CDR3 sequence is 14 residues long. The CDR3 protein is CASSVVGGQDEQFF. In nucleotides, the CDR3 is TGTGCCAGCAGCGTAGTGGGGGGGCAGGATGAGCAGTTCTTC.

A remark on this clone: Sequence at one end of the junction differs from germline and may be a read error. This rearrangement joins TRBV6-5 to TRBJ1-2, with TRBD1 matching over 12 bases. This CDR3 is 15 amino acids long. Per germline, CDR1 MNHEY and CDR2 SVGAGI. The chain's CDR3 is CASSYDRGQGAPYAF. In DNA, the CDR3 is TGTGCCAGCAGTTACGATAGGGGACAGGGGGCTCCTTATGCCTTC.

The CDR3 is CASSLDRTVTGELFF. CDR3 nucleotides: TGTGCCAGCAGCCTGGACAGAACGGTTACCGGGGAGCTGTTTTTT. The chain recombines TRBV7-2 with TRBJ2-2; D may be TRBD1 (6 bases). V lost 5 bases to trimming and J lost 5 bases, with 15 bases between them. This CDR3 is 15 amino acids long. CDR1 is SGHTA, CDR2 FQGNSA, per germline.

The rearrangement uses TRBV4-1 and TRBJ2-7, with TRBD1 matching 8 bases. The length of the CDR3 is 17 residues. Germline CDR1 is MGHRA and CDR2 is YSYEKL. Trimming took 0 bases from V and 2 from J; bases not matched to a gene: 9. CDR3 nucleotide sequence: TGCGCCAGCAGCCAAGATAGAAGCTCGGGACAGGCCTACGAGCAGTACTTC. This translates into CASSQDRSSGQAYEQYF.

This clone has a handful of counts. The V call is TRBV5-1, the J call TRBJ1-5, with 9 bases aligning to TRBD1. The CDR3 extends over 15 amino acids. J gave up 0 bases and V 4 bases, and 2 bases lay outside the gene matches. Germline CDR1 is SGHRS and CDR2 is YFSETQ. In nucleotides, the CDR3 is TGCGCCAGCAGCCCGGACAGGGGTAGCAATCAGCCCCAGCATTTT. Protein: CASSPDRGSNQPQHF.

The chain couples TRBV6-5 to TRBJ2-7; D is perhaps TRBD2 (5 bases). The germline V gene encodes CDR1 MNHEY and CDR2 SVGAGI. V shed 6 bases and J shed 6 bases, with 15 bases lying between them. This CDR3 has 13 amino acids. The CDR3 reads CASRPGVSIEQYF. The CDR3 nucleotides are TGTGCCAGCAGGCCCGGGGTATCGATCGAGCAGTACTTC.

Notes on this clone: Other DNA variants within this sample encode the same CDR3. The chain carries TRBV5-6 and TRBJ2-7, with TRBD2 matching over 7 bases. Per the germline V gene, CDR1 is SGHDT and CDR2 is YYEEEE. V was clipped by 5 bases and J by 3 bases; unmatched bases: 11. The CDR3 has 15 amino acids. CDR3 residues: CASRQVLAGVYEQYF. The CDR3, as DNA: TGTGCCAGCAGGCAAGTACTGGCGGGAGTCTACGAGCAGTACTTC. The whole variable domain, filled in from reference TRBV5-6 and TRBJ2-7, reads DAGVTQSPTHLIKTRGQQVTLRCSPKSGHDTVSWYQQALGQGPQFIFQYYEEEERQRGNFPDRFSGHQFPNYSSELNVNALLLGDSALYLCASRQVLAGVYEQYFGPGTRLTVT.

This clone was seen only once. V is TRBV7-8 and J is TRBJ1-2, with 11 positions matching TRBD1. CDR3 size: 16 residues. V shed 5 bases and J 4 bases; nucleotides not matched to a gene: 9. CDR1 is SGHVS and CDR2 is FQNEAQ in the germline V gene. The CDR3 sequence: CASSRPGTGGSYGYTF. CDR3 coding DNA: TGTGCCAGCAGCCGTCCCGGGACAGGGGGTTCCTATGGCTACACCTTC. Variable domain in full (rest from reference TRBV7-8 and TRBJ1-2): GAGVSQSPRYKVAKRGQDVALRCDPISGHVSLFWYQQALGQGPEFLTYFQNEAQLDKSGLPSDRFFAERPEGSVSTLKIQRTQQEDSAVYLCASSRPGTGGSYGYTFGSGTRLTVV.

A word on this clone: Other DNA sequences in the sample encode the same CDR3. The chain couples TRBV6-5 to TRBJ2-3; D call uncertain. The V end was cut by 0 bases, the J end by 1 base, with 5 bases between. Germline assignment: CDR1 MNHEY and CDR2 SVGAGI. The CDR3 contains 14 residues. The CDR3 sequence is CASSYSFGTDTQYF. The CDR3 region has the DNA TGTGCCAGCAGTTACTCGTTCGGCACAGATACGCAGTATTTT.

The V call is TRBV20-1, the J call TRBJ1-2; D unresolved. Trimming took off 0 bases at V and 4 bases at J, with 3 bases between the two ends. This CDR3 contains 11 residues. The germline V gene encodes CDR1 DFQATT and CDR2 SNEGSKA (reference sequence). In nucleotides, the CDR3 is TGCAGTGCTAGAGACGGCTATGGCTACACCTTC. Protein: CSARDGYGYTF.

The chain has TRBV6-6 and TRBJ2-3, with 10 bases fitting TRBD2. The germline V gene encodes CDR1 MNHNY and CDR2 SVGAGI (reference sequence). CDR3 length equals 15 residues. Trimming at V came to 6 bases and at J to 6 bases, leaving 9 bases not matched to a gene. The DNA for the CDR3 is TGTGCCAGCAGCACAAGCGGGAGGGCCGGCGATACGCAGTATTTT. Translated: CASSTSGRAGDTQYF.

Turning to this clone: Other DNA sequences within the sample encode an identical CDR3. The V call is TRBV9, the J call TRBJ2-1; 12 bases are shared with TRBD2. The V and J ends lost 4 bases and 2 bases, in that order; junction bases with no gene match: 4. CDR1 is SGDLS and CDR2 is YYNGEE in the germline V gene. CDR3 length: 16 amino acids. The CDR3 region is CASSPRTSGTYNEQFF. CDR3 DNA: TGTGCCAGCAGCCCAAGGACTAGCGGGACCTACAATGAGCAGTTCTTC.

The V call is TRBV11-2, the J call TRBJ2-7; 13 bases fit TRBD2. Per germline, CDR1 SGHAT and CDR2 FQNNGV. This CDR3 has 15 amino acids. V dropped 6 bases and J dropped 5; count of bases not matched to a gene: 7. CDR3 DNA: TGTGCCAGCAGGGTAACGGGACTAGCGGGACACGAGCAGTACTTC. Translated, it gives CASRVTGLAGHEQYF.

Only one count was recorded for this clone. The rearrangement links TRBV18 to TRBJ2-5; 11 nucleotides align to TRBD1. The CDR3 extends over 15 amino acids. CDR1 and CDR2 from the germline V gene are KGHSH and LQKENI. The V segment lost 5 bases and the J segment 5 bases; nucleotides outside the gene matches: 7. This CDR3 reads CASSRGQGDMETQYF. CDR3 nucleotides: TGTGCCAGCTCAAGGGGACAGGGGGACATGGAGACCCAGTACTTC. The whole variable domain, filled in from reference TRBV18 and TRBJ2-5, reads NAGVMQNPRHLVRRRGQEARLRCSPMKGHSHVYWYRQLPEEGLKFMVYLQKENIIDESGMPKERFSAEFPKEGPSILRIQQVVRGDSAAYFCASSRGQGDMETQYFGPGTRLLVL.

J is TRBJ2-1 and V is TRBV6-6; D is perhaps TRBD2 (5 bases). Germline loops: CDR1 MNHNY, CDR2 SVGAGI (reference sequence). The CDR3 contains 12 residues. V lost 2 bases and J lost 9, with 8 bases in between. The CDR3 is CASSYPSGEQFF. The CDR3 DNA reads TGTGCCAGCAGTTACCCGAGCGGTGAGCAGTTCTTC.

This chain links TRBV19 with TRBJ2-7, with D possibly matching TRBD1 (6 bases). V lost 4 bases and J 3 bases, leaving 13 bases between the germline ends. Per the germline V gene, CDR1 is LNHDA and CDR2 is SQIVND (reference sequence). The CDR3 is made up of 14 amino acids. CDR3 DNA sequence: TGTGCCAGTAGTACGGACAGCGAAAGCTACGAGCAGTACTTC. Translated, it gives CASSTDSESYEQYF.

This chain joins TRBV29-1 and TRBJ1-5; TRBD1 matches 7 bases. Trimming at V came to 5 bases and at J to 6 bases, leaving 7 bases not matched to a gene. The CDR3 extends over 13 amino acids. Per germline, CDR1 SQVTM and CDR2 ANQGSEA. CDR3 DNA: TGCAGCGTTTCAACAGGGGTCGGTCAGCCCCAGCATTTT. The encoded protein is CSVSTGVGQPQHF.

V is TRBV19 and J is TRBJ2-1; tentatively, D is TRBD2 (7 bases). Per germline, CDR1 LNHDA and CDR2 SQIVND (reference sequence). Trimming stripped 5 bases from V and 7 bases from J, with 15 bases between. This CDR3 has 14 amino acids. CDR3 sequence: CASSLGGGRNEQFF. The CDR3 DNA sequence: TGTGCCAGTAGTCTAGGGGGGGGGAGGAATGAGCAGTTCTTC.

The V call is TRBV5-6, the J call TRBJ2-7, with 8 nucleotides matching TRBD1. Germline CDR1 and CDR2: SGHDT and YYEEEE. The CDR3 contains 13 residues. With 4 bases clipped from V and 5 bases from J, the junction kept 5 bases outside the gene matches. The chain's CDR3 is CASSTVDRDEQYF. CDR3 DNA: TGTGCCAGCAGCACGGTGGACAGGGACGAGCAGTACTTC.